This TCR beta chain was sequenced during a study of Graves' ophthalmopathy and Graves' hyperthyroidism. In germline, CDR1 is SGHRS, CDR2 YFSETQ. The CDR3 length is 14 residues. Germline trimming cut 3 bases from V and 6 bases from J; bases unmatched to any gene: 8. A 10 ml volume of fresh peripheral blood provided the PBMCs. This clonotype occurred many times. From RNA, the CDR3 regions of TCR beta chains were amplified and sequenced. HTBI primers were employed in first-round RT-PCR, then a second-round multiplex PCR followed. In TCRdb, the multiplex PCR reads were re-called with MiXCR into one record per CDR3 protein. Altogether 200,000 to 250,000 distinct CDR3 sequences are present, about a fifth being singletons, with the ten largest covering around two fifths.

This TCR derives from a woman in her fifties or sixties with Graves' ophthalmopathy. The sample consisted of peripheral blood. The chain carries TRBV5-1 and TRBJ2-7; TRBD1 matches at 8 bases. The CDR3 DNA sequence: TGCGCCAGCAGCTCGTTCGACAGGGGTGGCGAGCAGTACTTC. Its translation: CASSSFDRGGEQYF.